This T cell receptor beta chain comes out of a study of graft-versus-host responses after intestinal transplantation. Study-level information: Multivisceral, liver-intestinal, or isolated intestinal transplants were performed in recipients. Every one of the recipients received anti-thymocyte globulin induction and afterwards took tacrolimus and steroids for 3 to 4 years. Study results and limitations: Early after transplant, HvG clones declined as circulating GvH clones peaked. Recipient-marrow GvH clones were detected, some having first appeared in ileum or blood.

Profiled with immunoSEQ multiplex PCR; TCRdb holds only in-frame clones, not every one. The sample lists about 96,000 clones, around nine tenths seen once, with around 0.33% in the top ten. A remark on this clone: What it binds is not known.

Unmatched junction bases numbered 3, after V lost 7 bases and J lost 2 bases. The germline CDR1 and CDR2 sequences are LNHDA and SQIVND (reference sequence). The length of the CDR3 is 15 residues. The J gene is TRBJ2-2, the V gene TRBV19, with 11 bases fitting TRBD2. The sequencing here drew on unstimulated CD4+ T cells sorted from spleen or lymph node cells, taken before intestinal transplant. This TCR was sampled from a human donor who received an intestinal transplant. CDR3 sequence: CASTRLAGNTGELFF. The CDR3 DNA sequence: TGTGCCAGTACCCGACTAGCGGGAAACACCGGGGAGCTGTTTTTT.